This TCR beta chain derives from a study of blood T cell repertoires in COVID-19. Repertoires were generated with immunoSEQ multiplex PCR, while TCRdb's copy carries only in-frame clones and drops some. Found here are hundreds of thousands of clones, approximately 91% of them singletons; the top ten hold 4.5% to 5.5%. The receptor was isolated from a man in his sixties who had recovered from COVID-19. What was sequenced was PBMCs or T cells enriched from blood (not recorded which).

CDR3 sequence (DNA): TGTGCCAGCAGCCAACTAGGCCGACAAGAGACCCAGTACTTC. The encoded protein is CASSQLGRQETQYF. J is TRBJ2-5 and V is TRBV7-2; a weak D match, TRBD2 (5 bases). Trimming stripped 5 bases from V and 2 bases from J, with 12 bases between. This CDR3 is 14 amino acids long. Germline assignment: CDR1 SGHTA and CDR2 FQGNSA. Complete variable domain (other parts from reference TRBV7-2 and TRBJ2-5): GAGVSQSPSNKVTEKGKDVELRCDPISGHTALYWYRQSLGQGLEFLIYFQGNSAPDKSGLPSDRFSAERTGGSVSTLTIQRTQQEDSAVYLCASSQLGRQETQYFGPGTRLLVL.